The rows below give T cell receptor beta chains drawn from one sample of a study of T-cell reconstitution after alpha-beta-depleted transplantation in children. One entry per CDR3 protein results from TCRdb running MiXCR on the PCR reads. There are 70,000 or so distinct CDR3 sequences in the sample; roughly a tenth occur only once, and around 13% lies in the top ten. Sequenced here: PBMCs, sampled before TCRalphabeta/CD19-depleted stem cell transplant. The receptors originated from a boy younger than 18 with acute myeloid leukemia, due to receive a stem cell transplant. Each CDR3 is given with its conserved first and last residue. The D gene is left open where the match is weak. Size tells how often a clone was seen (once, few, many) or the class of an expanded clone, and some rows leave it out.

clone_size d_call j_call v_call cdr3_aa cdr3_nt
many . TRBJ2-1 TRBV6-5 CASSYYPNNEQFF TGTGCCAGCAGTTACTACCCGAACAATGAGCAGTTCTTC
many . TRBJ2-1 TRBV21-1 CASSRTGTGYGSYNEQFF TGTGCCAGCAGCAGAACCGGGACAGGCTACGGGTCCTACAATGAGCAGTTCTTC
many . TRBJ1-2 TRBV6-1 CASAPSPGRPRGYGYTF TGTGCCAGCGCTCCAAGCCCCGGGAGACCCAGAGGGTATGGCTACACCTTC
. . TRBJ1-1 TRBV28 CASTDMNTEAFF TGTGCCAGCACTGACATGAACACTGAAGCTTTCTTT
many TRBD2 TRBJ2-7 TRBV18 CASSSGSGSYGIYEQYF TGTGCCAGCTCTTCAGGTAGCGGGAGCTACGGCATCTACGAGCAGTACTTC
few TRBD2 TRBJ2-7 TRBV7-3 CASSTLAGGRGVQYF TGTGCCAGCAGCACTCTAGCGGGAGGCCGGGGAGTGCAGTACTTC
few . TRBJ2-5 TRBV11-2 CASSSGLVMYQETQYF TGTGCCAGCAGCTCCGGACTGGTGATGTACCAAGAGACCCAGTACTTC
many . TRBJ2-5 TRBV20-1 CSATGGAGGETQYF TGCAGTGCTACAGGCGGGGCTGGAGGAGAGACCCAGTACTTC
few TRBD2 TRBJ2-1 TRBV19 CASSIDPPATSGSGNEQFF TGTGCCAGTAGTATAGATCCTCCCGCGACTAGCGGGAGCGGCAATGAGCAGTTCTTC
. TRBD1 TRBJ2-1 TRBV7-9 CASSPGTGGNDEQFF TGTGCCAGCAGCCCCGGGACAGGGGGGAATGATGAGCAGTTCTTC
few TRBD2 TRBJ2-1 TRBV7-2 CASSLASGSQDEQFF TGTGCCAGCAGCTTAGCTAGCGGGAGTCAGGATGAGCAGTTCTTC
many . TRBJ2-6 TRBV7-9 CASTSSGANVLTF TGTGCCAGCACCAGTTCTGGGGCCAACGTCCTGACTTTC
many . TRBJ2-2 TRBV15 CATSFLVNTGELFF TGTGCCACCAGCTTTCTCGTGAACACCGGGGAGCTGTTTTTT
few . TRBJ2-2 TRBV7-9 CASSLRAGLNTGELFF TGTGCCAGCAGCTTACGGGCCGGATTGAACACCGGGGAGCTGTTTTTT
many . TRBJ2-2 TRBV4-1 CASSPSITGELFF TGCGCCAGCAGCCCGAGTATCACCGGGGAGCTGTTTTTT
many . TRBJ2-1 TRBV7-8 CASNSPGRTSYNEQFF TGTGCCAGCAACTCGCCGGGGAGGACCTCGTACAATGAGCAGTTCTTC
many . TRBJ1-6 TRBV20-1 CSARDAGLGGADSPLHF TGCAGTGCTAGAGACGCCGGTTTGGGGGGCGCGGATTCACCCCTCCACTTT
many TRBD2 TRBJ2-7 TRBV7-9 CASSTGTSGRLDEQYF TGTGCCAGCAGCACCGGGACTAGCGGGAGACTAGACGAGCAGTACTTC
many TRBD2 TRBJ2-3 TRBV6-5 CASSYSFGGGTDTQYF TGTGCCAGCAGTTACTCGTTCGGGGGGGGCACAGATACGCAGTATTTT
many . TRBJ2-2 TRBV5-1 CASSLVAVRGGELFF TGCGCCAGCAGCTTGGTGGCAGTACGAGGCGGGGAGCTGTTTTTT
. . TRBJ2-5 TRBV14 CASGQTLPGAQYF TGTGCCAGCGGTCAAACTCTCCCAGGGGCCCAGTACTTC
many . TRBJ2-2 TRBV11-2 CASSPAGSGELFF TGTGCCAGCAGCCCGGCAGGGTCCGGGGAGCTGTTTTTT
many . TRBJ2-5 TRBV12-3/TRBV12-4 CASRLDRFEETQYF TGTGCCAGCAGGCTCGACAGGTTCGAAGAGACCCAGTACTTC
many TRBD1 TRBJ2-3 TRBV7-2 CASSLVGGQGPDTQYF TGTGCCAGCAGCTTAGTCGGGGGACAGGGACCAGATACGCAGTATTTT
many . TRBJ2-5 TRBV30 CAWRHPGRRGETQYF TGTGCCTGGAGGCACCCGGGACGGAGGGGAGAGACCCAGTACTTC
many . TRBJ1-5 TRBV6-5 CASSYTGYQPQHF TGTGCCAGCAGTTACACAGGGTATCAGCCCCAGCATTTT
many TRBD2 TRBJ2-4 TRBV4-1 CASSQRGGLAKNIQYF TGCGCCAGCAGCCAACGGGGGGGCCTGGCCAAAAACATTCAGTACTTC
many . TRBJ1-1 TRBV10-3 CAISDPPQDYTEAFF TGTGCCATCAGTGACCCGCCCCAGGATTACACTGAAGCTTTCTTT
many . TRBJ2-1 TRBV6-5 CASRPQDGSNEQFF TGTGCCAGCAGGCCCCAGGACGGGTCCAATGAGCAGTTCTTC
many TRBD2 TRBJ2-1 TRBV15 CATSRAGTSGRAEQFF TGTGCCACCAGCAGAGCTGGGACTAGCGGGAGGGCCGAGCAGTTCTTC
many . TRBJ1-1 TRBV5-5 CASSFGRNTEAFF TGTGCCAGCAGCTTTGGCAGGAACACTGAAGCTTTCTTT
many TRBD2 TRBJ2-2 TRBV5-4 CASSLPSGRTGELFF TGTGCCAGCAGCCTGCCTAGCGGACGCACCGGGGAGCTGTTTTTT
. . TRBJ2-6 TRBV12-3/TRBV12-4 CAISFRGVLTSGANVLTF TGTGCCATCAGTTTTAGAGGGGTCCTTACTTCTGGGGCCAACGTCCTGACTTTC
many . TRBJ1-6 TRBV4-1 CASSQDRADSSYNSPLHF TGCGCCAGCAGCCAAGATAGGGCAGATAGCTCCTATAATTCACCCCTCCACTTT
many TRBD1 TRBJ1-1 TRBV6-5 CASSLQGSRRTEAFF TGTGCCAGCAGTTTACAGGGGAGTCGTCGGACTGAAGCTTTCTTT
many TRBD2 TRBJ2-1 TRBV12-3/TRBV12-4 CASSPRGGGRPPNTYNEQFF TGTGCCAGCAGTCCCCGGGGGGGCGGGAGGCCTCCGAACACTTACAATGAGCAGTTCTTC
many TRBD2 TRBJ2-4 TRBV25-1 CASRPLTSGGYGKNIQYF TGTGCCAGCAGACCCCTGACTAGCGGGGGGTACGGCAAAAACATTCAGTACTTC
. . TRBJ2-3 TRBV12-3/TRBV12-4 CASTSWGGGSRTTDTQYF TGTGCCAGCACCTCTTGGGGGGGCGGGAGCCGAACCACAGATACGCAGTATTTT
many TRBD1 TRBJ1-2 TRBV4-1 CASSQLGQGAYGYTF TGCGCCAGCAGCCAACTGGGACAGGGGGCTTACGGCTACACCTTC
many . TRBJ2-1 TRBV5-1 CASSLASSNEQFF TGCGCCAGCAGCTTGGCCTCCTCCAATGAGCAGTTCTTC
many . TRBJ1-1 TRBV7-6 CASSRGSHTEAFF TGTGCCAGCAGCCGGGGATCTCACACTGAAGCTTTCTTT
many . TRBJ1-3 TRBV29-1 CSAVQGAGNTIYF TGCAGCGCTGTACAAGGAGCTGGAAACACCATATATTTT
many TRBD2 TRBJ2-3 TRBV15 CATSRGGTSGTDTQYF TGTGCCACCAGCAGAGGGGGGACTAGCGGGACAGATACGCAGTATTTT
. . TRBJ2-3 TRBV9 CASAGYRGGGQTDTQYF TGTGCCAGTGCCGGGTACAGGGGGGGGGGCCAAACAGATACGCAGTATTTT
. . TRBJ2-3 TRBV7-9 CASSARTDTQYF TGTGCCAGCAGCGCCCGGACAGATACGCAGTATTTT
many TRBD2 TRBJ2-4 TRBV3-1 CASSYGGAVNIQYF TGTGCCAGCAGCTACGGGGGGGCTGTAAACATTCAGTACTTC
. . TRBJ1-6 TRBV5-1 CASSLAPGSWSPLHF TGCGCCAGCAGCTTGGCCCCGGGGAGTTGGTCACCCCTCCACTTT
. . TRBJ1-2 TRBV6-6 CASSPLFTF TGTGCCAGCAGCCCATTATTTACCTTC
. . TRBJ2-1 TRBV12-3/TRBV12-4 CASSLAQASYNEQFF TGTGCCAGCAGCCTCGCTCAGGCCTCCTACAATGAGCAGTTCTTC
many . TRBJ2-1 TRBV4-1 CASSQPTQSSYNEQFF TGCGCCAGCAGCCAACCAACACAAAGCTCCTACAATGAGCAGTTCTTC